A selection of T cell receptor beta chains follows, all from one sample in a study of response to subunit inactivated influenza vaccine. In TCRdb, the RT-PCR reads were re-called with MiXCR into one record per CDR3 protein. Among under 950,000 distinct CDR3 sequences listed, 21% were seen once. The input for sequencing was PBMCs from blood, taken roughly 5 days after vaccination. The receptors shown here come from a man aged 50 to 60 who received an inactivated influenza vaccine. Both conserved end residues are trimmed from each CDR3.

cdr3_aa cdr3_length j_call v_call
ASSLPPGRGGEQY 13 TRBJ2-7 TRBV7-9
ASSKSGLAVYEQF 13 TRBJ2-1 TRBV5-4
ASSLYHRESTDTQY 14 TRBJ2-3 TRBV12-3/TRBV12-4
ASIPGGGIAYNEQF 14 TRBJ2-1 TRBV7-9
ASSPGSGVTDTQY 13 TRBJ2-3 TRBV9
ASSESQGNYGYT 12 TRBJ1-2 TRBV10-2
ASSSQGVGFTDTQY 14 TRBJ2-3 TRBV9
ASGGHSNTGELF 12 TRBJ2-2 TRBV24-1
ASSPPPRGRNTEAF 14 TRBJ1-1 TRBV18
ASSRGTGLQETQY 13 TRBJ2-5 TRBV7-2
ASSYDTDYGYT 11 TRBJ1-2 TRBV6-5
ASSPWTSGSTETQY 14 TRBJ2-5 TRBV4-2
ASSPGTASYGYT 12 TRBJ1-2 TRBV4-3
ASSTTGATYEQY 12 TRBJ2-7 TRBV6-5
ASSSRTGGDSGANVLT 16 TRBJ2-6 TRBV11-1
AWSVVGNEQF 10 TRBJ2-1 TRBV30
AVSGSSYNEQF 11 TRBJ2-1 TRBV7-6
ASSYGPGSFRKETQY 15 TRBJ2-5 TRBV6-2/TRBV6-3
ASRASGTQETQY 12 TRBJ2-5 TRBV28
ASTGQYYNEQF 11 TRBJ2-1 TRBV28
ASNRGSDTQY 10 TRBJ2-3 TRBV9
ASSSGLAGGGLF 12 TRBJ2-1 TRBV7-2
ATSDAGTASYNEQF 14 TRBJ2-1 TRBV24-1
ASSQGMGGMVGEQY 14 TRBJ2-7 TRBV4-3
ASSPQGNAGYT 11 TRBJ1-2 TRBV18
ASSPITSGPYNEQF 14 TRBJ2-1 TRBV9
ASSLGQGWDTQY 12 TRBJ2-3 TRBV5-1
ASSPTSGVKTQY 12 TRBJ2-5 TRBV7-9
ASSLKDRGNLAAQY 14 TRBJ2-5 TRBV28
SVKLARETQY 10 TRBJ2-5 TRBV29-1
ASSAPGQGNQPQH 13 TRBJ1-5 TRBV19
ASSQGDRGRGETQY 14 TRBJ2-5 TRBV4-2
ASSVGPGGGGNSPLH 15 TRBJ1-6 TRBV28
ASSLGQHYNEQF 12 TRBJ2-1 TRBV6-1
AISESLTVGTQY 12 TRBJ2-5 TRBV10-3
ASSQLAPTYSTDTQY 15 TRBJ2-3 TRBV16
ACSEWVNNEQF 11 TRBJ2-1 TRBV12-3/TRBV12-4
SARTGQYNSPLH 12 TRBJ1-6 TRBV20-1
ASSGGAGAPLYYEQY 15 TRBJ2-7 TRBV6-2/TRBV6-3
ASSLPGRVYGYT 12 TRBJ1-2 TRBV7-2
ASSVGTGGDEQY 12 TRBJ2-7 TRBV6-2/TRBV6-3
ASSSRGRGGRETQY 14 TRBJ2-5 TRBV5-6
ASSQGASGIYEQY 13 TRBJ2-7 TRBV3-1
ASSFSPGKSTDTQY 14 TRBJ2-3 TRBV5-5
ASSFFGQETQY 11 TRBJ2-5 TRBV12-3/TRBV12-4
ASTAGVLSSPLH 12 TRBJ1-6 TRBV6-2/TRBV6-3
ASTEIGRLTEAF 12 TRBJ1-1 TRBV6-2/TRBV6-3
ASSRDRDSISDTQY 14 TRBJ2-3 TRBV6-1
ASSQAGRWSPDTQY 14 TRBJ2-3 TRBV3-1
SPERESSYEQY 11 TRBJ2-7 TRBV20-1
SARDRTSGSRSSYNEQF 17 TRBJ2-1 TRBV20-1
ASSQDPHGQPQY 12 NA TRBV3-1
SARRVVNEQF 10 TRBJ2-1 TRBV20-1
ASSLTYYEQC 10 TRBJ2-7 TRBV5-6
ASSPGENTEAF 11 TRBJ1-1 TRBV18
ASTGNSYNEQF 11 TRBJ2-1 TRBV5-1
ASSFGQELGQPQH 13 TRBJ1-5 TRBV5-6